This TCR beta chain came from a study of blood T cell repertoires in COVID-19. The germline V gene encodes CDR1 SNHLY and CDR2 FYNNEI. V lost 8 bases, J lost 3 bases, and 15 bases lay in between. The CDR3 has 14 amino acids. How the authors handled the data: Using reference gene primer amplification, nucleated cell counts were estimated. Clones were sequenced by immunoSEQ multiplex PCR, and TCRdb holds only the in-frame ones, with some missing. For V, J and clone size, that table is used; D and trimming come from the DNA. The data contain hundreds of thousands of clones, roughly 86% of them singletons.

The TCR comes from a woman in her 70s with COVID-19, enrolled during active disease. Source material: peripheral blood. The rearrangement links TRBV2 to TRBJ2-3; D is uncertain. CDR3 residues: CASAAVQRTDTQYF. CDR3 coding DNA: TGTGCCAGCGCGGCAGTTCAGAGGACAGATACGCAGTATTTT.